The 6 T cell receptor beta chains in this list originate from one sample, sequenced in a study of T and B cells in COVID-19 patients. Each TRB amplification used roughly 250-550 ng of genomic DNA from blood. Multiplex PCR with BIOMED2 TRB-A/B primer pools amplified TRB rearrangements. MiXCR was run by TCRdb on the multiplex PCR reads, yielding one entry per CDR3 protein. Of 4,000 to 5,500 distinct CDR3 sequences in the sample, about a fifth were seen once. The sequenced sample consisted of blood. The receptors here all came from a human donor with active COVID-19.

This clonotype was found a few times. The chain joins TRBV6-6 to TRBJ1-5; D might be TRBD1 (6 bases). The CDR3 loop spans 17 amino acids. Trimming removed 2 bases at V and 1 base at J, with 15 bases between. Germline V lookup: CDR1 MNHNY, CDR2 SVGAGI (reference sequence). The CDR3 DNA reads as TGTGCCAGCAGTTACCCCCAACAGGGCATAAGCAATCAGCCCCAGCATTTT. Translated: CASSYPQQGISNQPQHF.

The chain is built from TRBV30 and TRBJ1-2; possible D gene TRBD1, 6 bases. Trimming stripped 0 bases from V and 6 bases from J, with 11 bases between. CDR1 is GTSNPN, CDR2 SVGIG, per germline (reference sequence). The CDR3 runs to 13 residues. CDR3 coding DNA: TGTGCCTGGAGTGTACGGGGGGCGGATGGCTACACCTTC. Its translation: CAWSVRGADGYTF.

This clonotype was seen only a few times. J is TRBJ2-2 and V is TRBV7-9; weak D call: TRBD1 (6 bases). The germline CDR1 and CDR2 sequences are SEHNR and FQNEAQ (reference sequence). The V end lost 3 bases, the J end lost 7 bases, and 12 bases lay between the germline ends. The CDR3 totals 14 residues. CDR3 nucleotide sequence: TGTGCCAGCAGCTTGGTAGGGGGTAGCGGGGAGCTGTTTTTT. Translation: CASSLVGGSGELFF.

The J gene is TRBJ2-3, the V gene TRBV19; D is perhaps TRBD2 (6 bases). The CDR3 is 14 residues long. CDR1 is LNHDA and CDR2 is SQIVND in the germline V gene (reference sequence). Deletions cut 9 bases from V and 1 base from J, with 14 bases between. In DNA, the CDR3 is TGTGCCAGCGGGAGAGGGAAGGGCACAGATACGCAGTATTTT. Its translation is CASGRGKGTDTQYF.

Relative to its sample, this clonotype is medium-sized. J is TRBJ1-2 and V is TRBV19; D gene unclear. This CDR3 region has 13 residues. Per the germline V gene, CDR1 is LNHDA and CDR2 is SQIVND (reference sequence). V was trimmed by 8 bases and J by 0 bases, leaving 10 bases between them. The DNA of the CDR3 is TGTGCCAGTTTTCAGACGTCTAACTATGGCTACACCTTC. This sequence encodes CASFQTSNYGYTF.

The V and J genes are TRBV6-5 and TRBJ1-2; no clear D gene. The CDR3 runs 13 residues. Germline V gene lookup returns CDR1 MNHEY and CDR2 SVGAGI. Trimming shortened V by 5 bases and J by 4 bases, and 11 bases separated the two germline ends. This CDR3 is CASSEDEGYGYTF. In DNA form, the CDR3 reads TGTGCCAGCAGTGAAGACGAGGGCTATGGCTACACCTTC.